This is a list of T cell receptor beta chains from one sample in a study of blood T cell repertoires in COVID-19. Produced via immunoSEQ multiplex PCR; TCRdb's table is partial and in-frame only. The sample records around 470,000 clones, 80% to 95% being singletons. The sample was PBMCs or T cells enriched from blood (not recorded which). Every receptor here comes from a man in his late teens or twenties who had recovered from COVID-19. Both conserved end residues are part of each CDR3. The D gene is left open where the match is weak. Only some rows state a clone size, as once, few, many or a class for expanded clones.

CDR3aa: CASSSRDRVSDTEAFF
CDR3nt: TGTGCCAGCAGCTCCCGGGACAGGGTCTCGGACACTGAAGCTTTCTTT
j_gene: TRBJ1-1
v_gene: TRBV11-1
d_gene: TRBD1
abundance: -

CDR3aa: CSVKKGPYEQYF
CDR3nt: TGCAGCGTTAAAAAGGGGCCCTACGAGCAGTACTTC
j_gene: TRBJ2-7
v_gene: TRBV29-1
d_gene: -
abundance: -

CDR3aa: CASGLVGRGGYTF
CDR3nt: TGTGCTAGTGGTTTGGTTGGGAGAGGTGGCTACACCTTC
j_gene: TRBJ1-2
v_gene: TRBV12-5
d_gene: -
abundance: -

CDR3aa: CASRRTGELFF
CDR3nt: TGTGCCAGCAGGCGTACCGGGGAGCTGTTTTTT
j_gene: TRBJ2-2
v_gene: TRBV2
d_gene: -
abundance: -

CDR3aa: CASTKGGSSYNSPLHF
CDR3nt: TGTGCCAGCACCAAAGGGGGAAGTTCCTATAATTCACCCCTCCACTTT
j_gene: TRBJ1-6
v_gene: TRBV3-1/TRBV3-2
d_gene: -
abundance: -

CDR3aa: CASSLVSDGQETQYF
CDR3nt: TGCGCCAGCAGCTTGGTTTCTGACGGGCAAGAGACCCAGTACTTC
j_gene: TRBJ2-5
v_gene: TRBV5-1
d_gene: -
abundance: -

CDR3aa: CASSLSMANYGYTF
CDR3nt: TGTGCCAGCAGTTTATCGATGGCCAACTATGGCTACACCTTC
j_gene: TRBJ1-2
v_gene: TRBV27
d_gene: -
abundance: -

CDR3aa: CASSQELGRGSSYGYTF
CDR3nt: TGTGCCAGCAGCCAAGAACTCGGAAGGGGGTCAAGCTATGGCTACACCTTC
j_gene: TRBJ1-2
v_gene: TRBV3-1/TRBV3-2
d_gene: -
abundance: -

CDR3aa: CATSRDPGQGIGSNYGYTF
CDR3nt: TGTGCCACCAGCAGAGATCCGGGACAGGGGATTGGAAGTAACTATGGCTACACCTTC
j_gene: TRBJ1-2
v_gene: TRBV15
d_gene: TRBD1
abundance: -

CDR3aa: CASSRDSYSNQPQHF
CDR3nt: TGTGCCAGCAGCCGGGACAGTTATAGCAATCAGCCCCAGCATTTT
j_gene: TRBJ1-5
v_gene: TRBV28
d_gene: TRBD1
abundance: -

CDR3aa: CSVGQGVGANQPQHF
CDR3nt: TGCAGCGTTGGACAGGGGGTGGGGGCCAATCAGCCCCAGCATTTT
j_gene: TRBJ1-5
v_gene: TRBV29-1
d_gene: TRBD1
abundance: -

CDR3aa: CASSQEVGGPVSYNEQFF
CDR3nt: TGTGCCAGCAGCCAAGAGGTGGGCGGGCCCGTCTCCTACAATGAGCAGTTCTTC
j_gene: TRBJ2-1
v_gene: TRBV3-1/TRBV3-2
d_gene: -
abundance: -

CDR3aa: CASSQALTGGHTGELFF
CDR3nt: TGCGCCAGCAGCCAGGCCTTGACAGGGGGTCACACCGGGGAGCTGTTTTTT
j_gene: TRBJ2-2
v_gene: TRBV4-1
d_gene: TRBD1
abundance: -

CDR3aa: CASSLVRAGRDTEAFF
CDR3nt: TGCGCCAGCAGCTTGGTCCGGGCGGGTCGAGACACTGAAGCTTTCTTT
j_gene: TRBJ1-1
v_gene: TRBV5-1
d_gene: -
abundance: -

CDR3aa: CAWSFRDRGMNTEAFF
CDR3nt: TGTGCCTGGAGTTTCCGGGACAGGGGCATGAACACTGAAGCTTTCTTT
j_gene: TRBJ1-1
v_gene: TRBV30
d_gene: TRBD1
abundance: -

CDR3aa: CASSLVQSTGELFF
CDR3nt: TGTGCCAGCAGCTTAGTCCAGTCCACCGGGGAGCTGTTTTTT
j_gene: TRBJ2-2
v_gene: TRBV7-9
d_gene: -
abundance: -

CDR3aa: CAWSSRLADTQYF
CDR3nt: TGTGCCTGGAGTTCCAGACTAGCAGATACGCAGTATTTT
j_gene: TRBJ2-3
v_gene: TRBV30
d_gene: -
abundance: -

CDR3aa: CASSSRGLGGYGYTF
CDR3nt: TGTGCCAGCAGTTCCCGGGGACTCGGGGGCTATGGCTACACCTTC
j_gene: TRBJ1-2
v_gene: TRBV28
d_gene: -
abundance: -

CDR3aa: CASRDHRGWEEKLFF
CDR3nt: TGTGCCAGCAGGGACCACAGGGGATGGGAAGAAAAACTGTTTTTT
j_gene: TRBJ1-4
v_gene: TRBV2
d_gene: TRBD1
abundance: once

CDR3aa: CASSIRDTEAFF
CDR3nt: TGTGCCAGTAGTATCAGGGACACTGAAGCTTTCTTT
j_gene: TRBJ1-1
v_gene: TRBV19
d_gene: -
abundance: -

CDR3aa: CASSPDRGYEQYF
CDR3nt: TGTGCCAGCAGCCCGGACAGGGGGTACGAGCAGTACTTC
j_gene: TRBJ2-7
v_gene: TRBV7-8
d_gene: TRBD1
abundance: -

CDR3aa: CASSPPTSGRVRNEQFF
CDR3nt: TGTGCCAGCAGCCCGCCGACTTCGGGGAGGGTCCGCAATGAGCAGTTCTTC
j_gene: TRBJ2-1
v_gene: TRBV5-4
d_gene: TRBD2
abundance: -

CDR3aa: CASSVGTGEFYGYTF
CDR3nt: TGTGCCAGCAGCGTCGGGACAGGGGAGTTCTATGGCTACACCTTC
j_gene: TRBJ1-2
v_gene: TRBV9
d_gene: TRBD1
abundance: -

CDR3aa: CASSRLSGQGEGSYTF
CDR3nt: TGTGCCAGCAGTCGGCTAAGTGGACAGGGCGAAGGGAGCTACACCTTC
j_gene: TRBJ1-2
v_gene: TRBV27
d_gene: TRBD1
abundance: -

CDR3aa: CASSPRVSYEQYF
CDR3nt: TGTGCCAGCAGTCCGAGAGTGTCCTACGAGCAGTACTTC
j_gene: TRBJ2-7
v_gene: TRBV28
d_gene: -
abundance: -

CDR3aa: CASSVADNQPQHF
CDR3nt: TGTGCCAGCAGTGTGGCTGATAATCAGCCCCAGCATTTT
j_gene: TRBJ1-5
v_gene: TRBV25-1
d_gene: -
abundance: -

CDR3aa: CASPRRGRPLWETQYF
CDR3nt: TGTGCTAGTCCCAGAAGGGGCCGCCCGCTGTGGGAGACCCAGTACTTC
j_gene: TRBJ2-5
v_gene: TRBV12-5
d_gene: -
abundance: -

CDR3aa: CATSRRQGDTEAFF
CDR3nt: TGCGCCACCTCCCGGCGGCAGGGCGACACTGAAGCTTTCTTT
j_gene: TRBJ1-1
v_gene: TRBV10-1
d_gene: -
abundance: -

CDR3aa: CASSQGFTSTDTQYF
CDR3nt: TGTGCCAGCAGCCAGGGGTTCACTAGCACAGATACGCAGTATTTT
j_gene: TRBJ2-3
v_gene: TRBV13
d_gene: -
abundance: many

CDR3aa: CARGPGRMTEAFF
CDR3nt: TGTGCCAGAGGGCCGGGGAGAATGACTGAAGCTTTCTTT
j_gene: TRBJ1-1
v_gene: TRBV7-7
d_gene: -
abundance: -

CDR3aa: CASSLQGISYNEQFF
CDR3nt: TGTGCCAGCAGCCTACAGGGGATCTCCTACAATGAGCAGTTCTTC
j_gene: TRBJ2-1
v_gene: TRBV7-9
d_gene: TRBD1
abundance: -

CDR3aa: CASSAFLAGGLQNTQYF
CDR3nt: TGTGCCAGCAGCGCCTTCCTAGCGGGAGGACTCCAGAATACGCAGTATTTT
j_gene: TRBJ2-3
v_gene: TRBV9
d_gene: TRBD2
abundance: -

CDR3aa: CASRTSAGTGELFF
CDR3nt: TGTGCCAGCAGGACTAGCGCGGGCACCGGGGAGCTGTTTTTT
j_gene: TRBJ2-2
v_gene: TRBV2
d_gene: TRBD2
abundance: -

CDR3aa: CASSARQGGNEQFF
CDR3nt: TGTGCCAGCAGCGCCCGACAGGGTGGCAATGAGCAGTTCTTC
j_gene: TRBJ2-1
v_gene: TRBV7-9
d_gene: TRBD1
abundance: once

CDR3aa: CASSLSAAGNTDTQYF
CDR3nt: TGTGCCAGCAGTTTATCGGCAGCGGGGAACACAGATACGCAGTATTTT
j_gene: TRBJ2-3
v_gene: TRBV28
d_gene: TRBD2
abundance: -

CDR3aa: CASSVDQTISGNTIYF
CDR3nt: TGTGCCAGCAGCGTAGATCAGACTATCTCTGGAAACACCATATATTTT
j_gene: TRBJ1-3
v_gene: TRBV9
d_gene: -
abundance: -

CDR3aa: CASSLQGIGYTF
CDR3nt: TGTGCCAGCAGCTTACAGGGAATTGGCTACACCTTC
j_gene: TRBJ1-2
v_gene: TRBV7-2
d_gene: -
abundance: -

CDR3aa: CASSPRDADTEAFF
CDR3nt: TGTGCCAGCAGCCCGCGGGACGCCGACACTGAAGCTTTCTTT
j_gene: TRBJ1-1
v_gene: TRBV5-4
d_gene: -
abundance: -

CDR3aa: CASSVGGTGSNSPLHF
CDR3nt: TGTGCCAGCAGCGTAGGCGGGACAGGTAGTAATTCACCCCTCCACTTT
j_gene: TRBJ1-6
v_gene: TRBV9
d_gene: TRBD1
abundance: -

CDR3aa: CASSPGQGTNYGYTF
CDR3nt: TGTGCCAGCTCACCAGGACAGGGGACCAACTATGGCTACACCTTC
j_gene: TRBJ1-2
v_gene: TRBV18
d_gene: TRBD1
abundance: -

CDR3aa: CASSYLPGQGTEAFF
CDR3nt: TGTGCCAGCAGTTACCTGCCGGGACAGGGCACTGAAGCTTTCTTT
j_gene: TRBJ1-1
v_gene: TRBV2
d_gene: TRBD1
abundance: -

CDR3aa: CASSPGLAGGDEQYF
CDR3nt: TGTGCCAGCTCACCAGGTCTAGCGGGGGGCGACGAGCAGTACTTC
j_gene: TRBJ2-7
v_gene: TRBV18
d_gene: TRBD2
abundance: -

CDR3aa: CASSLTVNTEAFF
CDR3nt: TGCGCCAGCAGTCTAACAGTGAACACTGAAGCTTTCTTT
j_gene: TRBJ1-1
v_gene: TRBV5-1
d_gene: -
abundance: -

CDR3aa: CATSERDRAYDQPQHF
CDR3nt: TGTGCCACCAGTGAACGGGACAGGGCCTACGATCAGCCCCAGCATTTT
j_gene: TRBJ1-5
v_gene: TRBV24-1
d_gene: TRBD1
abundance: many

CDR3aa: CASSLGGTGAGNTIYF
CDR3nt: TGTGCCAGCAGCTTGGGAGGGACAGGGGCTGGAAACACCATATATTTT
j_gene: TRBJ1-3
v_gene: TRBV5-5
d_gene: TRBD1
abundance: -